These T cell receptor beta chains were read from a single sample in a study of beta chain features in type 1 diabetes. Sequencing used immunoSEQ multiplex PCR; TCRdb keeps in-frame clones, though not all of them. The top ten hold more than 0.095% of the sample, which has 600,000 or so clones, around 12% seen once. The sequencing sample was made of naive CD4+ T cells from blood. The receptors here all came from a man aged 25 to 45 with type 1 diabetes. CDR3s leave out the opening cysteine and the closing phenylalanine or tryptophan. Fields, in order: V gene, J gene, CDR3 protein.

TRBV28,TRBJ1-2,ASSPRTGEGYGYT
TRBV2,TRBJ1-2,ASSKDTGGYGYT
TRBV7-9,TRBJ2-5,ASSDGQLRQETQY
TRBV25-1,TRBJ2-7,ASGRDYEGEQY
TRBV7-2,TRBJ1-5,ASSLGRAGQQPQH
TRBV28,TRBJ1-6,ASSPPGQNSPLH
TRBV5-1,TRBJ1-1,ASSLTMTGNTEAF
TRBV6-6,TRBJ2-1,ASRYSYNEQF
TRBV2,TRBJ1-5,ASSEGGPSGAQH
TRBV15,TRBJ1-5,ATSRGVDRGNQPQH
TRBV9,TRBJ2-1,ASSDFPEEYEQF
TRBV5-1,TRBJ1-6,ASSLAPQGGNSPLH
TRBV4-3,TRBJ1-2,ASSPTTTSYGYT
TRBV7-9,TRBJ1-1,ASSTGTQAF
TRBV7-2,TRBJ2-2,ASSFAGMVTGELF
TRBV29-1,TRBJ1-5,SVSQGNNQPQH
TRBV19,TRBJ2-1,ASSNRDREDQF
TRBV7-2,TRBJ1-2,ASSDDGYGYT
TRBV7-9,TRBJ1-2,ASSLMPIDGYT
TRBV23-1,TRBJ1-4,ASAHEKLF
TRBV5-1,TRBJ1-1,ASSSAAMATGTQNTEAF
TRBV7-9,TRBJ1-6,ASSPMGSGNSPLH
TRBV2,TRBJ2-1,ASSEPQGQF
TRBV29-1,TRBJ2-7,SVTTLSGTGTFYEQY
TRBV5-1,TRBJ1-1,ASSPWGSDTEAF
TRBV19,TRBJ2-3,ASSILTGVTDTQY
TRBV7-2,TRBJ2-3,ASSPRGRRGTSTDTQY
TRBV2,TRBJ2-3,ASSDLMQGDSTDTQY
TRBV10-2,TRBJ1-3,ASSAPSTGAGNTIY
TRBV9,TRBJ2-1,ASSSGQADNEQF
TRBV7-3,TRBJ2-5,ASSLTGTSQETQY
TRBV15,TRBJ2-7,ATSRDTQGYEQY
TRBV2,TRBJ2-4,AGTGPFKNIQY
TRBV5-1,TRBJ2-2,ASSLVRTGMTGELF
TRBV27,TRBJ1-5,ASSTRDGGSNQPQH
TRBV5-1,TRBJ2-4,ASSLTSYLDRSQIQY
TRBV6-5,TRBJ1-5,ASSYDGNQPQH
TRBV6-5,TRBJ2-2,ASSTRTGGSGELF
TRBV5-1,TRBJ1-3,ASGLGTAGNTIY
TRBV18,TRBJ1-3,ASHIGTQGNTIY
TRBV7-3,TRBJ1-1,ASSFTENTEAF
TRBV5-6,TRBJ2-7,ATPDGVFSYEQY